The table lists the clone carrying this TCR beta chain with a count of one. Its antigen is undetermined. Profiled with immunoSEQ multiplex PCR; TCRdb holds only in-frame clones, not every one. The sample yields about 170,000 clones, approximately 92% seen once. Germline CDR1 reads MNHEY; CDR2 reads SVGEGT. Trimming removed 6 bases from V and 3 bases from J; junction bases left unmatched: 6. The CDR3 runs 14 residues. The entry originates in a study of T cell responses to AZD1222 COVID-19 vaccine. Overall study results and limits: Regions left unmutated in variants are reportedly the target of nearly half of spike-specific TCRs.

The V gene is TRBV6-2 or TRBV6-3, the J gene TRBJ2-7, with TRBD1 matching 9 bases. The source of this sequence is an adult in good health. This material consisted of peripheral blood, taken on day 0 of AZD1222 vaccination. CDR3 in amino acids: CASSWDRAIYEQYF. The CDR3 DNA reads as TGTGCCAGCAGCTGGGACAGGGCTATCTACGAGCAGTACTTC.